This TCR beta chain stems from a study of blood T cell repertoires in COVID-19. Study summary: The analysed material was cDNA or gDNA that came from T cells, B-cell-depleted T cells, or PBMCs.

How the authors handled the data: Amplification with reference gene primers provided the estimates of nucleated cell counts. Sequencing was performed with immunoSEQ multiplex PCR; in TCRdb, only in-frame clones are kept and a portion is missing. V, J and clone size derive from that table, while D and trimming were established from the DNA sequence. There are hundreds of thousands of clones in the sample; about 85% occur only once, and approximately 8% lies in the top ten. J gave up 7 bases and V 5 bases, and 9 bases lay outside the gene matches. Per the germline V gene, CDR1 is SGHTA and CDR2 is FQGNSA. CDR3 size: 16 residues. Participants were aged about 18 to 100 years, lived in about two dozen US areas, and enrolled virtually. What the recovered Cohort 3 donors had was two negative PCRs, clearance, or symptom resolution.

The sequencing input was PBMCs or T cells enriched from blood (not recorded which). The chain joins TRBV7-2 to TRBJ2-1; TRBD2 agrees at 12 bases. The source of this sequence is an older woman who had recovered from COVID-19. CDR3 in amino acids: CASSPKTSGGMNEQFF. The CDR3 bases are TGTGCCAGCAGCCCGAAGACTAGCGGGGGAATGAATGAGCAGTTCTTC.